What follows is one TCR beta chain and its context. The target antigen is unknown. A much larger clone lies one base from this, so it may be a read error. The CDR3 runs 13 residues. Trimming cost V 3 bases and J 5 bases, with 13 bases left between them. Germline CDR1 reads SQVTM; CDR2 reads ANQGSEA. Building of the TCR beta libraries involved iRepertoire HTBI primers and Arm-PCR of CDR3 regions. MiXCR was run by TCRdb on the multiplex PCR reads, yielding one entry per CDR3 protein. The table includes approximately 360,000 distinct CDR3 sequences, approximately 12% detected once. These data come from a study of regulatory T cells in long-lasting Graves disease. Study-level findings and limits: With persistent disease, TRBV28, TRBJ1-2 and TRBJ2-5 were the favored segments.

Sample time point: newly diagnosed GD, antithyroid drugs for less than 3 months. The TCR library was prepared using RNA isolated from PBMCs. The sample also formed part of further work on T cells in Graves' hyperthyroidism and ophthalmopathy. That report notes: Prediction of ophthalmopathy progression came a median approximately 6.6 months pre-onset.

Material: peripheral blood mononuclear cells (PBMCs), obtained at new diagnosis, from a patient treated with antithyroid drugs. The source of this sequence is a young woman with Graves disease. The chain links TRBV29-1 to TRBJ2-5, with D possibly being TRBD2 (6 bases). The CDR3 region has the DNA TGCAGCGTTGATGGAGGGGTTAGGGAGACCCAGTACTTC. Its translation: CSVDGGVRETQYF. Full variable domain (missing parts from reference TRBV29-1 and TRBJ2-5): SAVISQKPSRDICQRGTSLTIQCQVDSQVTMMFWYRQQPGQSLTLIATANQGSEATYESGFVIDKFPISRPNLTFSTLTVSNMSPEDSSIYLCSVDGGVRETQYFGPGTRLLVL.